This TCR beta chain was captured by sequencing in a study of T cells in localized non-small cell lung cancer (dated by TCRdb to the early 2020s). Regarding the study in general: The study analyzed T cell repertoires of approximately 240 early-stage NSCLC patients, comparing tumors and uninvolved tumor-adjacent lungs. The cohort comprised roughly 220 treatment-naïve NSCLC patients with resected, localized lung tumors. The mean age of the NSCLC patients was roughly 63 years, with 120 to 150 men and 85 to 110 women.

Worth noting for this clone: No antigen is known for it. Per-base qualities were not stored, and no clone one base away is much larger.

Broad study findings and their caveats: Uninvolved tumor-adjacent lung showed the highest T cell clonality, higher than tumor, which suggests more focused antigenic responses in the uninvolved tumor-adjacent lung. A median of about 53 of the top 100 tumor clones were detected in paired uninvolved adjacent lung, and around 30 of these tumor clones were also found among the top 100 clones of the paired uninvolved adjacent lung. Higher T cell density in blood was associated with longer overall survival, whereas higher clonality in adjacent lung was associated with shorter survival. Because the study design was exploratory, TCR variables were selected using unadjusted p-values without false-discovery rate correction. Multi-region tumor sequencing was not performed, so intratumor heterogeneity could not be excluded.

The CDR3 sequence holds 13 residues, the cysteine and phenylalanine included. Only the CDR3 DNA is retained, 39 bases long and in frame from the first base. V loses 5 bases, J loses 6 bases, and the germline ends lie 11 bases apart. CDR1 and CDR2, per the germline V gene (reference sequence), are SEHNR and FQNEAQ. TCR beta CDR3 regions were sequenced from DNA using the immunoSEQ Assay. Per the source publication's procedure: To compute T cell density, TCR beta template counts were normalized to usable DNA, which was estimated by amplifying housekeeping genes. Richness was estimated with the preseqR package, extrapolating to 400,000 templates for PBMC samples and 120,000 templates for tissue samples. Clonality was taken to be one minus Pielou's evenness. To identify tissue-enriched TCRs, differential abundance testing was run on productive amino-acid clonotypes with a minimum total count of 5 and an alpha of 0.1. Repertoire overlap between compartments was quantified with the Jaccard Index and Morisita Overlap Index. GLIPH clustered TCR beta CDR3s with public tetramer-defined viral CDR3s; viral motifs required at least three viral sequences plus V-gene enrichment. The source is immuneACCESS, and TCRdb retained only in-frame sequences with V and J called. Part of the clones is not carried over; for the studies checked, unresolved V genes explain less than half of this, and the remainder is unexplained. V, J and clone size reflect that table, while D and trimming were determined from the DNA. The sample table contains tens of thousands of clones; only one count was recorded for 80% to 90% of them. In total, the top ten clones hold roughly 2.5% of the sample.

At diagnosis, peripheral blood, uninvolved tumor-adjacent lung and tumor were collected and stored as a combination of fresh-frozen and FFPE material. Blood samples were analyzed as peripheral blood mononuclear cells for TCR repertoire profiling. The clonotype comes from a woman between 35 and 70 years old with stage I lung adenocarcinoma. Sequencing used peripheral blood, obtained before any cancer treatment. The V and J segments used are TRBV7-9 and TRBJ2-1; a tentative D call is TRBD2 (6 bases match). The DNA reads as follows: TGTGCCAGCAGCCCCCGACTAGTCAATGAGCAGTTCTTC. The translation is CASSPRLVNEQFF. The entire variable domain, with the stretches around the CDR3 drawn from the reference TRBV7-9 and TRBJ2-1 proteins, is DTGVSQNPRHKITKRGQNVTFRCDPISEHNRLYWYRQTLGQGPEFLTYFQNEAQLEKSRLLSDRFSAERPKGSFSTLEIQRTEQGDSAMYLCASSPRLVNEQFFGPGTRLTVL.